This T cell receptor beta chain was identified in a study of blood T cell repertoires in COVID-19. Study as a whole: PBMCs, B-cell-depleted T cells, or T cells provided the cDNA or gDNA that made up the material.

This clone was counted between two and nine times. V dropped 0 bases and J dropped 3; count of bases not matched to a gene: 9. The CDR3 consists of 17 residues. Per germline, CDR1 SNHLY and CDR2 FYNNEI. In the source study's methods: Amplification of reference gene primers was used by the study to estimate nucleated cell counts. TCRdb keeps only in-frame clones here, not all; method: immunoSEQ multiplex PCR. The V and J calls and the clone size are those of that table, but D and trimming were determined from the DNA. Among about 300,000 clones listed, about 80% were seen once. The genes are TRBV2 and TRBJ2-5; 8 nucleotides match TRBD1. The receptor's source is a woman aged 45-59 years who had recovered from COVID-19. The sample was peripheral blood. The CDR3 bases are TGTGCCAGCAGTGAAGCAGGGGGCACAGGGGGAAAAGAGACCCAGTACTTC. This codes for CASSEAGGTGGKETQYF.